The 9 T cell receptor beta chains presented below share a single source sample, sequenced in a study of T cell responses to AZD1222 COVID-19 vaccine. Clones were sequenced by immunoSEQ multiplex PCR, and TCRdb holds only the in-frame ones, with some missing. The repertoire consists of under 200,000 clones, with about 91% occurring once and the leading ten covering 1% to 1.5%. Sequenced material: peripheral blood, taken 28 days after the second AZD1222 dose. The receptors derive from an adult who received the AZD1222 COVID-19 vaccine.

This clone was observed a few times. J is TRBJ2-3 and V is TRBV19; 11 bases match TRBD2. CDR1 and CDR2 (germline): LNHDA, SQIVND (reference sequence). This CDR3 is 15 amino acids long. Unmatched junction bases numbered 1, after V lost 1 base and J lost 4 bases. The CDR3 sequence: CASSIGLAGSDTQYF. The CDR3 DNA reads as TGTGCCAGTAGTATAGGACTAGCGGGGTCAGATACGCAGTATTTT. Full variable domain (remainder filled in from reference TRBV19 and TRBJ2-3): DGGITQSPKYLFRKEGQNVTLSCEQNLNHDAMYWYRQDPGQGLRLIYYSQIVNDFQKGDIAEGYSVSREKKESFPLTVTSAQKNPTAFYLCASSIGLAGSDTQYFGPGTRLTVL.

The V gene is TRBV10-3, the J gene TRBJ1-5; the match to TRBD1 covers 7 bases. This CDR3 contains 15 residues. Trimming removed 0 bases from V and 2 bases from J; junction bases left unmatched: 1. Per germline, CDR1 ENHRY and CDR2 SYGVKD. CDR3 sequence: CAISESGTGNQPQHF. CDR3 bases: TGTGCCATCAGTGAGTCGGGGACAGGCAATCAGCCCCAGCATTTT.

V usage is TRBV7-2 and J usage is TRBJ1-3; D is unresolved. The CDR3 length is 15 residues. Germline values: CDR1 SGHTA, CDR2 FQGNSA. V lost 0 bases and J 8 bases, leaving 14 bases between the germline ends. DNA for the CDR3: TGTGCCAGCAGCTTAGCGGTCTTGGGGAAGCACACCATATATTTT. Translating it yields CASSLAVLGKHTIYF.

The chain recombines TRBV30 with TRBJ1-1; D remains unclear. Germline V gives CDR1 GTSNPN, CDR2 SVGIG (reference sequence). V lost 2 bases and J lost 1, with 11 bases in between. This CDR3 region has 14 residues. Written as DNA, the CDR3 is TGTGCCTGGAGTCGGCGATACGGGAACACTGAAGCTTTCTTT. This codes for CAWSRRYGNTEAFF.

V gene TRBV2 combines with J gene TRBJ2-7; tentative D call: TRBD1 (6 bases). This CDR3 comprises 15 residues. Trimming stripped 6 bases from V and 2 bases from J, with 17 bases between. Per germline, CDR1 SNHLY and CDR2 FYNNEI. The CDR3 here is CASRDVVGAPYEQYF. The CDR3 coding sequence is TGTGCCAGCAGAGATGTTGTGGGGGCCCCCTACGAGCAGTACTTC.

V is TRBV7-9 and J is TRBJ2-3, with 9 bases identical to TRBD2. The CDR3 is 14 amino acids. The ends lost 4 bases at V and 9 bases at J; junction bases unmatched: 8. CDR1 and CDR2 from the germline V gene are SEHNR and FQNEAQ (reference sequence). The CDR3 DNA reads TGTGCCAGCAGCTCGACTAGCGGCCTTGGAACGCAGTATTTT. As protein: CASSSTSGLGTQYF.

The chain couples TRBV29-1 to TRBJ1-1, with D hard to call. Germline loops: CDR1 SQVTM, CDR2 ANQGSEA. Trimming left V 5 bases short and J 3 bases short, with 10 bases between. The CDR3 sequence is 12 residues long. CDR3 DNA sequence: TGCAGCGTTTCGGGCGGGGACACTGAAGCTTTCTTT. Protein: CSVSGGDTEAFF.

The chain has TRBV6-5 and TRBJ1-1; D perhaps matches TRBD1 (5 bases). The V gene's germline CDR1 is MNHEY and CDR2 SVGAGI. The V and J ends lost 6 bases and 3 bases respectively, with 11 bases between them. The CDR3 spans 13 residues. DNA of the CDR3: TGTGCCAGCAGAGTGACAGAGGACACTGAAGCTTTCTTT. Translated, it gives CASRVTEDTEAFF.

The genes are TRBV15 and TRBJ2-1; D is perhaps TRBD2 (6 bases). This CDR3 comprises 17 residues. Trimming removed 5 bases from V and 4 bases from J, with 21 bases in between. CDR1 and CDR2 from the germline V gene are LNHNV and YYDKDF (reference sequence). CDR3 coding DNA: TGTGCCACCAGCCTCCTCCCAGGACGGGGGATTTACAATGAGCAGTTCTTC. The encoded protein is CATSLLPGRGIYNEQFF.